This entry features one TCR beta chain sequence. Its antigen is currently not known. The input lacks base qualities; no much larger clone sits a single base away. The germline V gene encodes CDR1 GTSNPN and CDR2 SVGIG (reference sequence). V is pared back by 5 bases and J by 0 bases, with 17 bases lying between the germline termini. The CDR3, from cysteine to phenylalanine, totals 16 residues. Only the CDR3 DNA is retained, 48 bases long and in frame from the first base. This sample was taken from a study of shared T cell receptors in the human thymus (TCRdb year 2021). Describing the broader study: The study investigated the way shared, self-reactive T-cell receptor alpha chains are produced in the human thymus.

Receptor amplification or capture employed the immunoSEQ multiplex PCR assay. TCRdb mirrors the immuneACCESS table, restricted to in-frame sequences. Some clones are absent from its copies; in checked studies, under half trace to an unresolved V gene, and the reason for the others is unknown. In all, the sample holds 640,000 or so clones, and more than 70% of those were seen once. Of the sample, just under 0.0095% falls within the top ten clones. Another study also made use of these data, one on human thymus T cells. Drawing on the second study: In Finland, the donors were immunologically healthy infants who were having open corrective cardiac surgery for congenital heart defects. Thymus tissue was collected as surgical resects that were removed during corrective cardiac surgery. Biased V and J gene segment usage appeared to be present in both thymic and peripheral blood repertoires. The related research reported highly overlapping thymic TCR repertoires among unrelated individuals. TCR alpha and beta repertoires from about 8 infant thymus samples and four related peripheral blood samples were characterized in the study. The cohort included 5 or 6 male and a couple of female infants, with donor ages spanning 7 to 244 days. After being mechanically released from the tissue, thymocytes were kept at -70 degrees C in pellets of about 8.5-34 million cells. A QIAsymphony instrument was used to extract genomic DNA from the frozen cell pellets. The immunoSEQ multiplex PCR assay was used to amplify the TCRB and TCRAD loci from a standardized amount of quality-controlled genomic DNA. Amplicons spanned the V(D)J region at a length sufficient to cover the CDR3 and identify V and J genes. Amplicon sequencing was performed on an Illumina platform through the commercial immunoSEQ service. Primer bias and sequencing errors were corrected as previously described, and TCRAD and TCRB were defined on the basis of the IMGT database. The repertoires were analysed using immunoSEQ Analyzer 3.0 and VDJTools for basic statistics, V/J segment usage, diversity estimates, rarefaction and pairwise overlap. Diversity was estimated with Chao1, ChaoE, Efron-Thisted, Shannon and inverse Simpson indices, and also on datasets down-sampled to the smallest sample. Repertoire overlap was assessed by strict matching of CDR3 nucleotide sequence, V gene and J gene, and clustering was done by Jaccard-based multidimensional scaling. On average, thymus samples gave roughly 800,000 unique TCRB clonotypes, whereas blood samples gave about 92,000.

The sequence was collected from a boy under two years old with a congenital heart defect. Donor details come from another sample of the same person, matched by shared clones. Sequences were obtained from thymocytes. This chain joins TRBV30 to TRBJ1-3, with no D gene named confidently. The encoded CDR3 is CAWRSGVRISGNTIYF. In nucleotide form, the sequence is TGTGCCTGGCGAAGCGGGGTTAGGATCTCTGGAAACACCATATATTTT.